This passage covers 3 T cell receptor beta chains from one sample sequenced in a study of T cell responses to AZD1222 COVID-19 vaccine. Sequencing used immunoSEQ multiplex PCR; TCRdb keeps in-frame clones, though not all of them. This table holds about 89,000 clones, under 95% found once. This sample comprised peripheral blood, obtained on day 0 of MenACWY control vaccination. Every receptor here comes from an adult in good health.

The V gene is TRBV10-1, the J gene TRBJ2-7, with TRBD1 matching over 9 bases. The CDR3 consists of 13 residues. V lost 3 bases to trimming and J lost 4 bases; unmatched junction nucleotides: 1. Germline CDR1 WNHNN, CDR2 SYGVQD (reference sequence). The CDR3 DNA reads TGCGCCAGCAGTGAAGGACAGGGGTACGAGCAGTACTTC. Translation: CASSEGQGYEQYF.

J is TRBJ2-2 and V is TRBV19; possibly TRBD2 for D (7 bases). The CDR3 runs 15 residues. The germline V gene encodes CDR1 LNHDA and CDR2 SQIVND (reference sequence). V was cut by 3 bases and J by 4 bases, with 12 bases left in between. The CDR3 nucleotides are TGTGCCAGTAGTATCGGGGGGCGGAGCACCGGGGAGCTGTTTTTT. Encoded protein: CASSIGGRSTGELFF.

The V and J genes are TRBV3-1 (or the pseudogene TRBV3-2) and TRBJ2-7, with 10 bases that match TRBD1. Germline CDR1 LGHDT, CDR2 YNNKEL (reference sequence). CDR3 length: 15 residues. V trimming: 2 bases; J trimming: 3 bases; junction bases outside the gene matches: 4. CDR3: CASSQMTGGYYEQYF. CDR3 in DNA: TGTGCCAGCAGCCAAATGACAGGGGGCTACTACGAGCAGTACTTC.